The source of this TCR beta chain is a study of blood T cell repertoires in COVID-19. J was trimmed by 7 bases and V by 0 bases; bases with no gene match: 11. The CDR3 has 18 amino acids. Germline-derived CDR1 and CDR2 are SGHVS and FQNEAQ. Participants came from fewer than 25 US areas, aged roughly 18 to 90 years. Each participant's cohort was designated according to participant-reported clinical history. Recovery among Cohort 3 donors was established by two negative PCRs, clearance, or symptom resolution. Method: immunoSEQ multiplex PCR; TCRdb's copy keeps in-frame clones and lacks some. The table includes more than 200,000 clones, 85% to 90% detected once.

The rearrangement uses TRBV7-8 and TRBJ2-1; the match to TRBD2 covers 11 bases. The sequenced sample was PBMCs or T cells enriched from blood (not recorded which). This receptor was taken from a middle-aged man who had recovered from COVID-19. Here the CDR3 reads CASSLAVASGRYTNEQFF. Written as DNA, the CDR3 is TGTGCCAGCAGCTTAGCGGTGGCTAGCGGGAGGTATACTAATGAGCAGTTCTTC.